Below are 30 T cell receptor beta chains sequenced from a single sample in a study of cytomegalovirus exposure and HLA in healthy donors. This PCR relied on a set of 60 Vbeta primers and 13 Jbeta primers. Libraries were prepared by immunoSEQ multiplex PCR; TCRdb keeps only in-frame clonotypes and omits some of them. This repertoire shows approximately 120,000 clones, over 65% found once; its top ten account for about 1.3%. The sequenced sample was PBMCs. The receptors stem from a man aged 50 or older in good health and CMV-seronegative.

The chain joins TRBV6-4 to TRBJ2-3; 9 bases are shared with TRBD1. Germline loops: CDR1 MRHNA, CDR2 SNTAGT. Trimming removed 0 bases from V and 4 bases from J; junction bases left unmatched: 2. The CDR3 has 15 residues. The CDR3 spells CASSDSGTGSDTQYF. Here the CDR3 DNA reads TGTGCCAGCAGTGACTCAGGGACAGGGTCAGATACGCAGTATTTT.

The chain uses TRBV5-6 and TRBJ1-1; a possible D gene is TRBD1 (5 bases). Per germline, CDR1 SGHDT and CDR2 YYEEEE. The CDR3 contains 13 residues. Trimming removed 3 bases at V and 1 base at J, with 7 bases between. The chain's CDR3 is CASSYQGNTEAFF. The CDR3 DNA is TGTGCCAGCAGCTACCAGGGGAACACTGAAGCTTTCTTT.

The V and J genes are TRBV7-6 and TRBJ2-7, with 7 bases that match TRBD1. The CDR3 spans 15 residues. V lost 1 base and J lost 3; bases outside the gene matches: 6. The germline V gene has CDR1 SGHVS and CDR2 FNYEAQ. CDR3 sequence: CASSLGTGVHYEQYF. CDR3 sequence (DNA): TGTGCCAGCAGCTTAGGTACAGGGGTTCACTACGAGCAGTACTTC.

The chain links TRBV2 to TRBJ2-1; D not certain. V was pared by 0 bases and J by 7 bases, with 7 bases between. Germline V CDR1 and CDR2: SNHLY, FYNNEI. CDR3 length equals 13 residues. CDR3 in DNA: TGTGCCAGCAGTGAAGCGCTCGGGAATGAGCAGTTCTTC. It translates to CASSEALGNEQFF.

In this sample, this clone turned up a few times. Sequence at one end of the junction differs from germline and may be a read error. The J gene is TRBJ2-3, the V gene TRBV28, with D perhaps TRBD1 (6 bases). Looked up from germline, CDR1 is MDHEN and CDR2 is SYDVKM. The CDR3 is 17 residues long. The DNA of the CDR3 is TGTGCCAGTAGTTACAGGGTGGGTCAACCTAGCACAGATACGCAGTATTTT. Amino acids: CASSYRVGQPSTDTQYF.

The sample holds a few counts of this clone. The chain is built from TRBV21-1 and TRBJ2-1; the D call in the table, TRBD1, was not verified against the DNA. TRBV21-1 is classified as a pseudogene. There are 15 residues in the CDR3. The CDR3 loop reads CASSKEGDNYNEQFF. CDR3 nucleotide sequence: TGTGCCAGCAGCAAAGAGGGGGACAACTACAATGAGCAGTTCTTC.

V and J are TRBV21-1 and TRBJ1-4; TRBD1 was called by the table and not checked on the DNA. TRBV21-1 is flagged as a pseudogene. This CDR3 comprises 17 residues. The CDR3 protein is CASSKQGARETNEKLFF. For the CDR3, the DNA is TGTGCCAGCAGCAAACAGGGGGCCAGGGAAACTAATGAAAAACTGTTTTTT.

This chain joins TRBV5-1 and TRBJ1-3, with 7 bases fitting TRBD1. This CDR3 has 15 amino acids. From germline, CDR1 is SGHRS and CDR2 YFSETQ. The V gene end was trimmed by 4 bases and the J gene end by 0 bases; junction bases not matched to a gene: 4. The CDR3 loop is CASSIGDSSGNTIYF. The DNA for the CDR3 is TGCGCCAGCAGCATAGGGGACAGCTCTGGAAACACCATATATTTT. Full variable domain (remainder filled in from reference TRBV5-1 and TRBJ1-3): KAGVTQTPRYLIKTRGQQVTLSCSPISGHRSVSWYQQTPGQGLQFLFEYFSETQRNKGNFPGRFSGRQFSNSRSEMNVSTLELGDSALYLCASSIGDSSGNTIYFGEGSWLTVV.

This rearrangement joins TRBV6-5 to TRBJ2-1, with 12 bases identical to TRBD2. The CDR3 has 16 amino acids. V was clipped by 4 bases and J by 1 base; unmatched bases: 2. Germline CDR1 and CDR2: MNHEY and SVGAGI. The CDR3 loop reads CASSLTSGSSYNEQFF. The CDR3 nucleotides read TGTGCCAGCAGTTTGACTAGCGGGAGTTCCTACAATGAGCAGTTCTTC.

The chain combines TRBV21-1 with TRBJ2-3; the D call of TRBD2 is as the table states it, not checked on the DNA. TRBV21-1 is marked as a pseudogene. The CDR3 loop spans 18 amino acids. The CDR3 nucleotides read TGTGCCAGCATCCTTGCAACTGCTCGGGGACTCTGCACAGATACGCAGTATTTT. It codes for CASILATARGLCTDTQYF.

V gene TRBV5-5 combines with J gene TRBJ2-1, with 8 bases that match TRBD2. The J segment lost 1 base and the V segment lost 0 bases, leaving 9 bases of the junction unmatched. The CDR3 is made up of 18 amino acids. Germline V gene lookup returns CDR1 SGHKS and CDR2 YYEKEE (reference sequence). CDR3 coding DNA: TGTGCCAGCAGCTTGGCCTTTATGGGACTAGGGTCCTACAATGAGCAGTTCTTC. This translates into CASSLAFMGLGSYNEQFF.

The V gene is TRBV10-3, the J gene TRBJ2-5, with 9 bases matching TRBD1. CDR3 length equals 14 residues. V was clipped by 4 bases and J by 3 bases; unmatched bases: 3. CDR1 is ENHRY, CDR2 SYGVKD, per germline. DNA of the CDR3: TGTGCCATCAGTGCCGGGACAGGGAAAGAGACCCAGTACTTC. Its translation is CAISAGTGKETQYF.

The V call is TRBV5-1, the J call TRBJ2-3; 7 bases agree with TRBD2. V trimming: 0 bases; J trimming: 2 bases; junction bases outside the gene matches: 3. The CDR3 is made up of 15 amino acids. The V gene's germline CDR1 is SGHRS and CDR2 YFSETQ. Written as DNA, the CDR3 is TGCGCCAGCAGCTTGGCGGCGGGGGTCACAGATACGCAGTATTTT. Translation: CASSLAAGVTDTQYF.

This chain connects TRBV6-5 to TRBJ2-3, with 7 bases that match TRBD1. Trimming cost V 6 bases and J 6 bases; bases outside gene matches: 9. CDR3 length: 14 residues. The V gene's germline CDR1 is MNHEY and CDR2 SVGAGI. CDR3 in DNA: TGTGCCAGCAGAAGCCAGGGACAGATGGATACGCAGTATTTT. This sequence encodes CASRSQGQMDTQYF.

This rearrangement joins TRBV6-4 to TRBJ2-7; D might be TRBD1 (5 bases). This CDR3 comprises 16 residues. The germline V gene encodes CDR1 MRHNA and CDR2 SNTAGT. Deletions cut 3 bases from V and 2 bases from J, with 17 bases between. The DNA for the CDR3 is TGTGCCAGCAGTGAAAGAACGACAGCGAGGACCTACGAGCAGTACTTC. Its translation: CASSERTTARTYEQYF.

This chain uses TRBV14 with TRBJ2-1, with 13 bases identical to TRBD2. The CDR3 length is 14 residues. CDR1 is SGHDN, CDR2 FVKESK, per germline. After removal of 10 bases from V and 9 bases from J, the junction contained 9 bases not matched to a gene. The CDR3 DNA reads TGTGCCACCGGGGGGACTAGCGGGACCGGTGAGCAGTTCTTC. Amino acid sequence: CATGGTSGTGEQFF. Combining the CDR3 with reference TRBV14 and TRBJ2-1 gives the whole variable domain EAGVTQFPSHSVIEKGQTVTLRCDPISGHDNLYWYRRVMGKEIKFLLHFVKESKQDESGMPNNRFLAERTGGTYSTLKVQPAELEDSGVYFCATGGTSGTGEQFFGPGTRLTVL.

The rearrangement joins TRBV7-3 to TRBJ1-4, with 9 nucleotides matching TRBD1. CDR3 length: 15 amino acids. Germline trimming cut 4 bases from V and 3 bases from J; bases unmatched to any gene: 3. Germline-derived CDR1 and CDR2 are SGHTA and FQGTGA. The CDR3 spells CASSSGTGPNEKLFF. The CDR3 DNA is TGTGCCAGCAGCTCCGGGACAGGGCCTAATGAAAAACTGTTTTTT.

The rearrangement uses TRBV6-5 and TRBJ2-1; the match to TRBD2 covers 10 bases. V lost 6 bases to trimming and J lost 5 bases; unmatched junction nucleotides: 7. CDR3 size: 15 residues. Germline CDR1 reads MNHEY; CDR2 reads SVGAGI. The CDR3 protein is CASRSPGLANNEQFF. CDR3 bases: TGTGCCAGCAGATCCCCGGGACTAGCGAACAATGAGCAGTTCTTC.

The CDR3 coding sequence is TGCGCCAGCAGCCAAAATACGATTTCTAGCGGGCACAATGAGCAGTTCTTC. Translating it yields CASSQNTISSGHNEQFF. The chain joins TRBV4-1 to TRBJ2-1; 8 positions agree with TRBD2. Germline V CDR1 and CDR2: MGHRA, YSYEKL. The CDR3 is made up of 17 amino acids. The junction had 11 bases not matched to a gene; V was cut back by 2 bases and J by 5 bases.

This clone was counted a few times. The chain has TRBV6-5 and TRBJ1-1; D remains unclear. The CDR3 is 14 amino acids. The V end was cut by 0 bases, the J end by 5 bases, with 10 bases between. CDR1 and CDR2 from the germline V gene are MNHEY and SVGAGI. The CDR3 sequence: CASSYSRQRTEAFF. The CDR3 nucleotides read TGTGCCAGCAGTTACTCGAGGCAGAGAACTGAAGCTTTCTTT.

The chain carries TRBV7-6 and TRBJ2-5; 10 bases fit TRBD2. The germline V gene has CDR1 SGHVS and CDR2 FNYEAQ. Unmatched junction bases numbered 12, after V lost 1 base and J lost 7 bases. The CDR3 is made up of 17 amino acids. The CDR3 region has the DNA TGTGCCAGCAGCTTAGATAGGGCTAGCGGGAGTATTAGGACCCAGTACTTC. Translation: CASSLDRASGSIRTQYF.

V gene TRBV30 combines with J gene TRBJ2-6; D ambiguous. CDR1 and CDR2 from the germline V gene are GTSNPN and SVGIG (reference sequence). With 5 bases removed from V and 2 bases from J, the gap between germline ends came to 13 bases. The CDR3 runs to 15 residues. The CDR3 spells CAWDGPGTGANVLTF. CDR3 DNA: TGTGCCTGGGACGGTCCGGGTACTGGGGCCAACGTCCTGACTTTC.

The rearrangement uses TRBV28 and TRBJ2-7; possible D gene TRBD1, 5 bases. The CDR3 has 14 amino acids. Germline values: CDR1 MDHEN, CDR2 SYDVKM. Trimming took 7 bases from V and 9 from J, leaving 22 bases between them. CDR3 nucleotides: TGTGCCAGCACCATGGGCGCAGGGCCGAAGGGGCAGTACTTC. It is translated as CASTMGAGPKGQYF.

V is TRBV5-1 and J is TRBJ2-5; TRBD2 matches 7 bases. Germline V gene lookup returns CDR1 SGHRS and CDR2 YFSETQ. This CDR3 contains 15 residues. The V and J ends lost 5 bases and 2 bases, in that order; junction bases with no gene match: 9. The CDR3 bases are TGCGCCAGCAGTCTGGGGGGGAGAGGTCAAGAGACCCAGTACTTC. It yields the protein CASSLGGRGQETQYF.

The chain has TRBV28 and TRBJ2-7; TRBD2 might be the D (7 bases). The CDR3 runs 16 residues. The germline CDR1 and CDR2 sequences are MDHEN and SYDVKM. The V gene lost 3 bases and the J gene lost 5 bases, with 20 bases spanning the gap. Written as DNA, the CDR3 is TGTGCCAGCAGTTTGTCGGCGGCGGGGGCGAGTAACGAGCAGTACTTC. It codes for CASSLSAAGASNEQYF.

V usage is TRBV19 and J usage is TRBJ1-2; D is uncertain. The germline V gene has CDR1 LNHDA and CDR2 SQIVND (reference sequence). The CDR3 has 12 amino acids. V shed 4 bases and J shed 8 bases, with 11 bases lying between them. This CDR3 is CASSSRLVGYTF. The CDR3 DNA reads TGTGCCAGTAGTAGCAGGCTGGTAGGCTACACCTTC.

The J gene is TRBJ1-1, the V gene TRBV5-1; possibly TRBD1 for D (5 bases). The CDR3 length is 15 residues. Germline CDR1 SGHRS, CDR2 YFSETQ. Trimming removed 4 bases at V and 1 base at J, with 14 bases between. The DNA for the CDR3 is TGCGCCAGCAGCCCGGCGGGACCGGAGAACACTGAAGCTTTCTTT. Translating gives CASSPAGPENTEAFF.

The V and J genes are TRBV2 and TRBJ2-7; D is perhaps TRBD2 (5 bases). In germline, CDR1 is SNHLY, CDR2 FYNNEI. This CDR3 has 13 amino acids. V was pared by 5 bases and J by 7 bases, with 15 bases between. The CDR3 loop is CASSLTPRGEQYF. CDR3 in DNA: TGTGCCAGCAGTCTGACGCCTCGAGGGGAGCAGTACTTC.

The genes are TRBV28 and TRBJ1-1; TRBD1 agrees at 11 bases. V dropped 6 bases and J dropped 3; count of bases not matched to a gene: 12. The CDR3 loop spans 17 amino acids. Looked up from germline, CDR1 is MDHEN and CDR2 is SYDVKM. For the CDR3, the DNA is TGTGCCAGCAGAGGGACAGGGGGATCGGTATTCGACACTGAAGCTTTCTTT. Protein sequence: CASRGTGGSVFDTEAFF.

This rearrangement joins TRBV27 to TRBJ2-3; the match to TRBD2 covers 9 bases. This CDR3 region has 18 residues. The V and J ends lost 5 bases and 2 bases, in that order; junction bases with no gene match: 14. CDR1 is MNHEY, CDR2 SMNVEV, per germline (reference sequence). The CDR3 DNA sequence: TGTGCCAGCAGTCTTATAGCGGGAGTGGGCCTGAACACAGATACGCAGTATTTT. Translated: CASSLIAGVGLNTDTQYF.